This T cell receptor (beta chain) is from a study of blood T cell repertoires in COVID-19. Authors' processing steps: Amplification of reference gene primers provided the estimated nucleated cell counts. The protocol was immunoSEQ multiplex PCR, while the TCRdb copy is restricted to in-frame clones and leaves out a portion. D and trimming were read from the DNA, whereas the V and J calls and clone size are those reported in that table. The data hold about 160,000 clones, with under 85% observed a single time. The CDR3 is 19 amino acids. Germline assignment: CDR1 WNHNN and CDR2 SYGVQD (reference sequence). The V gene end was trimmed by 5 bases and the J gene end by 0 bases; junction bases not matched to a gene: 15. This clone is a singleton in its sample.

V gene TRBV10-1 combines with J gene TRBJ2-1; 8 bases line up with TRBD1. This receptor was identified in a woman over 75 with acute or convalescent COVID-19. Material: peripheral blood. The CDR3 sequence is CASSLGQGAALSSYNEQFF. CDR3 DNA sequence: TGCGCCAGCAGTCTCGGGCAGGGGGCGGCCCTAAGCTCCTACAATGAGCAGTTCTTC.